These T cell receptor beta chains were read from a single sample in a study of response to subunit inactivated influenza vaccine. From the RT-PCR reads, TCRdb called clonotypes with MiXCR, one entry per CDR3 protein. The repertoire consists of approximately 500,000 distinct CDR3 sequences, with approximately 13% occurring once and the leading ten covering less than 15%. This specimen consisted of PBMCs from blood, obtained around seven weeks after vaccination. The receptor set was obtained from a man aged 45-60 years who received an inactivated influenza vaccine. Each CDR3 is given with its conserved first and last residue. A D gene is named only where the DNA matches it firmly.

D gene,J gene,V gene,CDR3 protein
TRBD2,TRBJ2-1,TRBV7-9,CASSSGGSSYNEQFF
.,TRBJ2-7,TRBV7-9,CASSSISTGHEQYF
.,TRBJ2-2,TRBV5-5,CASSLQGGNTGELFF
.,TRBJ2-1,TRBV27,CASSFVRGWNEQFF
TRBD2,TRBJ2-7,TRBV5-1,CASSLPSGTYEQYF
.,TRBJ2-7,TRBV6-2/TRBV6-3,CASSHRGRTSYEQYF
TRBD1,TRBJ1-1,TRBV29-1,CSVGQGRNTEAFF
.,TRBJ1-6,TRBV5-1,CASRRDPPTSPLHF
.,TRBJ2-3,TRBV7-6,CASSLPSTTDTQYF
TRBD1,TRBJ2-7,TRBV10-3,CAISEPWTGASSYEQYF
.,TRBJ2-2,TRBV5-6,CASSLAVWKNTGELFF
.,TRBJ1-4,TRBV5-1,CASSSGGDRSEKLFF